This T cell receptor (beta chain) was observed in a study of identical twins. A single record per CDR3 protein comes from TCRdb applying MiXCR to the 5' RACE reads. The table shows 450,000 or so distinct CDR3 sequences, with roughly a quarter occurring only once. Deletions cut 6 bases from V and 4 bases from J, with 13 bases between. The germline V gene has CDR1 DFQATT and CDR2 SNEGSKA (reference sequence). The CDR3 spans 13 residues. The same sample was also used in a study of T cells expressing NK-cell markers.

The chain links TRBV20-1 to TRBJ2-4; perhaps TRBD1 as D (6 bases). Sample: CD4+ T cells sorted from blood. This clonotype originated in a woman aged 18-29 years in good health. CDR3 in DNA: TGCAGTGCGAGGGACACCCGAAAAAACATTCAGTACTTC. Its protein product is CSARDTRKNIQYF.